These T cell receptor beta chains were read from a single sample in a study of OX40 agonist ivuxolimab in advanced cancers. TCRdb's copy holds only in-frame clones and misses some; the assay was immunoSEQ multiplex PCR. The sample lists roughly 30,000 clones; around 86% were seen once. Sample: CD4+ or CD8+ T cells sorted from blood, taken in a trial of the OX40 agonist ivuxolimab. These receptors came from an adult with an advanced solid tumor such as melanoma, head and neck, liver or kidney cancer. Each CDR3 is given with its conserved first and last residue.

v_call | cdr3_aa
TRBV13 | CASSLLGGAHEQYF
TRBV10-3 | CAISEVRDKGVEQYF
TRBV15 | CATSRDRHSGQPQHF
TRBV6-5 | CASSFLPQKGSYEQYF
TRBV5-4 | CASSLNTGELFF
TRBV7-2 | CASSLGRSSTDTQYF
TRBV10-3 | CAISEAGANYGYTF
TRBV7-9 | CASSLGLQGAQHF
TRBV14 | CASSQGWGPAYEQYF
TRBV29-1 | CSVVWLSYNEQFF
TRBV5-1 | CASSSPRGQGNHEQYF
TRBV9 | CASSITSGGPQETQYF
TRBV15 | CATSRSDPGQGVDTGELFF
TRBV6-6 | CASSYPGGYEQYF
TRBV27 | CASSLLENEQFF
TRBV19 | CASSIPAVNYGYTF
TRBV27 | CASSSLPGRANEQFF
TRBV7-2 | CASSSTRVRGALDTIYF
TRBV30 | CAWALDRSETQYF
TRBV11-3 | CASSLRGEPYGGELFF
TRBV27 | CASSPGGASYEQYF
TRBV7-2 | CASSLEGRNGYTF
TRBV6-5 | CASSYGGGTEAFF
TRBV7-8 | CASSLDQNPNTEAFF
TRBV6-1 | CASSDEFGRMGYEQYF
TRBV27 | CASSLNRDGELFF
TRBV4-1 | CASSPWGQGSNQPQHF
TRBV27 | CASSFSRSSYEQYF
TRBV29-1 | CSVGVGAIEQYF
TRBV11-3 | CASSSSDRGLWETQYF
TRBV7-9 | CASSLFDTDGELFF
TRBV6-6 | CASSYSQGAVTYEQYF
TRBV15 | CATSRSSGGQETQYF